This record concerns one TCR beta chain sequence. This record comes from a study of blood T cell repertoires in COVID-19. About the research overall: Samples representing acute and convalescent COVID-19 were sourced from the United States, Italy and Spain. Nucleic acid was either cDNA or gDNA, and it came from T cells, B-cell-depleted T cells, or PBMCs.

Per the study methods: Amplified reference gene primers provided the basis for estimating nucleated cell counts. Clones were read by immunoSEQ multiplex PCR, and TCRdb kept only the in-frame ones, dropping some. The V and J calls and clone size are taken from that table; D and trimming were inferred from the DNA. The data show approximately 16,000 clones, with approximately 90% seen just once and about 12% held by the top ten. The source is a human donor in a cohort sampled during active COVID-19. What was sequenced was peripheral blood.

CDR3 loop: CASSLGQMNTEAFF. CDR3 DNA: TGTGCCAGCAGCTTAGGTCAGATGAACACTGAAGCTTTCTTT. The genes are TRBV11-2 and TRBJ1-1; no reliable D call. This CDR3 has 14 amino acids. Germline V gene data show CDR1 as SGHAT and CDR2 as FQNNGV. V shed 1 base and J shed 0 bases, with 6 bases lying between them.